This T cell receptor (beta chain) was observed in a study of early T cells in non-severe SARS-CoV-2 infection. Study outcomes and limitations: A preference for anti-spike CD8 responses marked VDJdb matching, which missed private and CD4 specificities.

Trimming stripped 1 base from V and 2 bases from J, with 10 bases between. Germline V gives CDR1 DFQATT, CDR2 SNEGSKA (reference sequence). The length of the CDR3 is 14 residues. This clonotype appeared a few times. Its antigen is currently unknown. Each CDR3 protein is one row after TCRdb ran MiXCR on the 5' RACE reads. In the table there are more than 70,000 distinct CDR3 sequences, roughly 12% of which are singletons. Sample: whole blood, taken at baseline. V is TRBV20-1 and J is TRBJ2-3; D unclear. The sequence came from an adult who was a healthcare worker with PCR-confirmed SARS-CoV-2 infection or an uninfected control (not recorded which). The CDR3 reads CSARASTNTDTQYF. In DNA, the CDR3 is TGCAGTGCTAGAGCCAGTACGAACACAGATACGCAGTATTTT.